This is a list of T cell receptor beta chains from one sample in a study of blood T cells in healthy people across ages. TCRdb redid the calling of the 5' RACE reads with MiXCR, one entry per CDR3 protein. This sample has about 1,000,000 distinct CDR3 sequences, with more than 40% found just once. The sample was blood. All receptors derive from a woman aged 55-70 years in good health. CDR3s include the opening cysteine and the closing phenylalanine or tryptophan. D genes are given only for firm matches. Clone size appears in some rows only: once, few, many, or a class for an expanded clone.

>TRBJ1-4|TRBD1|TRBV20-1|-
CSAIGGTGEKLFF
TGCAGTGCTATCGGAGGGACAGGGGAAAAACTGTTTTTT
>TRBJ2-1|TRBD2|TRBV5-1|-
CASSLVRESSSEQFF
TGCGCCAGCAGCTTGGTGCGGGAGTCTTCTAGTGAGCAGTTCTTC
>TRBJ2-5|TRBD1|TRBV11-1|few
CASSSKIRTGKGETQYF
TGTGCCAGCAGCTCTAAAATCCGGACAGGGAAAGGAGAGACCCAGTACTTC
>TRBJ2-7|TRBD1|TRBV20-1|-
CSADDRAYEQYF
TGCAGTGCAGATGACAGGGCATACGAGCAGTACTTC
>TRBJ1-6|-|TRBV27|-
CASSLTFQDNSPLHF
TGTGCCAGCAGTTTAACCTTCCAGGATAATTCACCCCTCCACTTT
>TRBJ2-1|-|TRBV6-5|few
CASSYPLTGEQFF
TGTGCCAGCAGTTACCCTTTGACTGGGGAGCAGTTCTTC
>TRBJ2-7|-|TRBV29-1|few
CSVGQTYEQYF
TGCAGCGTTGGGCAGACCTACGAGCAGTACTTC
>TRBJ2-1|-|TRBV9|-
CASSVGVYSSYNEQFF
TGTGCCAGCAGCGTAGGAGTGTACAGCTCCTACAATGAGCAGTTCTTC
>TRBJ2-1|-|TRBV29-1|-
CSVRDVRDYEQFF
TGCAGCGTTAGGGATGTCAGGGACTATGAGCAGTTCTTC
>TRBJ2-5|-|TRBV21-1|-
CASSKGAGRTQYF
TGTGCCAGCAGCAAGGGGGCGGGGAGGACCCAGTACTTC
>TRBJ2-5|-|TRBV28|-
CASSRGQGVQETQYF
TGTGCCAGCAGCCGGGGACAAGGGGTACAAGAGACCCAGTACTTC
>TRBJ2-4|-|TRBV5-1|-
CASSSRMDPLVREQYF
TGCGCCAGCAGCTCTCGAATGGACCCCCTTGTTAGGGAGCAGTACTTC
>TRBJ1-4|TRBD1|TRBV7-2|-
CASSRQGSVTNEKLFF
TGTGCCAGCAGTCGACAGGGGAGCGTTACTAATGAAAAACTGTTTTTT
>TRBJ2-2|-|TRBV10-3|few
CAISPGHLNTGELFF
TGTGCCATCAGTCCGGGACACCTGAACACCGGGGAGCTGTTTTTT
>TRBJ1-1|-|TRBV27|few
CASQTVGTEAFF
TGTGCCAGCCAGACAGTGGGAACTGAAGCTTTCTTT
>TRBJ2-1|TRBD2|TRBV4-2|-
CASSSWTSESYNEQFF
TGTGCCAGCAGCTCCTGGACTAGCGAATCCTACAATGAGCAGTTCTTC
>TRBJ1-1|-|TRBV12-3/TRBV12-4|-
CASSLAGGLAFF
TGTGCCAGCAGTTTAGCGGGGGGGTTAGCTTTCTTT
>TRBJ2-5|TRBD2|TRBV12-3/TRBV12-4|-
CASSLGTSGSGGTQYF
TGTGCCAGCAGTTTAGGGACTAGCGGGAGTGGGGGGACCCAGTACTTC